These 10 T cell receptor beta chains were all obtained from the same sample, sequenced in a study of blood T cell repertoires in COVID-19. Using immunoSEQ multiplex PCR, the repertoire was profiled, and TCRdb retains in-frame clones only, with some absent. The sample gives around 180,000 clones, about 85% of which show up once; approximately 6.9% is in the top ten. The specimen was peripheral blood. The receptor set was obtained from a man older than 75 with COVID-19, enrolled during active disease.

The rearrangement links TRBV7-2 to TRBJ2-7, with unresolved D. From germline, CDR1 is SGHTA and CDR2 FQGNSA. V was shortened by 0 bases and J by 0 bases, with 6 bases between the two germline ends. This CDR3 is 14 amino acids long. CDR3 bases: TGTGCCAGCAGCTTAGCAGTGAGCTCCTACGAGCAGTACTTC. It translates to CASSLAVSSYEQYF.

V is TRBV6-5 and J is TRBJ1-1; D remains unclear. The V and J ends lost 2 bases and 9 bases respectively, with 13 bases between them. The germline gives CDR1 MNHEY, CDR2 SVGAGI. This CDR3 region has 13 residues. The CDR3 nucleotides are TGTGCCAGCAGTTACCTCCCTAATGGGCAAGCTTTCTTT. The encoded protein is CASSYLPNGQAFF.

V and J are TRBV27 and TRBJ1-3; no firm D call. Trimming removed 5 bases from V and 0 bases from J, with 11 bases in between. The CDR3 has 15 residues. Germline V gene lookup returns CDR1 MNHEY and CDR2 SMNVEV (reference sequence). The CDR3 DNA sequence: TGTGCCAGCAGTCTGCGGAGAAGCTCTGGAAACACCATATATTTT. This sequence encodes CASSLRRSSGNTIYF.

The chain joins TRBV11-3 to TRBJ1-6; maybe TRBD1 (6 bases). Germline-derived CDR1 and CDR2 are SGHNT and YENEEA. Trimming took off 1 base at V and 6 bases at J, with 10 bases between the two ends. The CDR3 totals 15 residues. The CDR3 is CASSLGTAINSPLHF. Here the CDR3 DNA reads TGTGCCAGCAGCTTAGGGACAGCGATTAATTCACCCCTCCACTTT.

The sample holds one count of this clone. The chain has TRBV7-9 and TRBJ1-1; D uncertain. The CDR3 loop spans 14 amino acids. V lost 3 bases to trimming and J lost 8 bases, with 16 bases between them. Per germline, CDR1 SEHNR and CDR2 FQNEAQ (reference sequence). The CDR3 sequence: CASSFPPLTNEAFF. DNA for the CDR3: TGTGCCAGCAGCTTTCCCCCACTTACGAACGAAGCTTTCTTT.

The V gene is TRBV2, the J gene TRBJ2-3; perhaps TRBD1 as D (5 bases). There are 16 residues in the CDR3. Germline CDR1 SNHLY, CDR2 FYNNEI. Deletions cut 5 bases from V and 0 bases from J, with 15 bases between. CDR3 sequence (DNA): TGTGCCAGCAGTTGGACGGCCTCAGGGAGCACAGATACGCAGTATTTT. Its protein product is CASSWTASGSTDTQYF. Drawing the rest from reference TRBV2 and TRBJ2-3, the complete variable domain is EPEVTQTPSHQVTQMGQEVILRCVPISNHLYFYWYRQILGQKVEFLVSFYNNEISEKSEIFDDQFSVERPDGSNFTLKIRSTKLEDSAMYFCASSWTASGSTDTQYFGPGTRLTVL.

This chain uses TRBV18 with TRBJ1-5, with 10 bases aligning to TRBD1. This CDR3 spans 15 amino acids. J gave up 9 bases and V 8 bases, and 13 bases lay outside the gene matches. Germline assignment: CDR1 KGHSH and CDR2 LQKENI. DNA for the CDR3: TGTGCCAGCAAGGAAGGGACAGGGGCATTCTGGCCCCAGCATTTT. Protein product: CASKEGTGAFWPQHF.

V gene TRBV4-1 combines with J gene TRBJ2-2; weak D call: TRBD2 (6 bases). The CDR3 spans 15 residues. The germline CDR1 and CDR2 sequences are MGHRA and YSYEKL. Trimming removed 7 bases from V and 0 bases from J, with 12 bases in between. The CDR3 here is CASTLSGANTGELFF. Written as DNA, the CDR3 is TGCGCCAGCACCCTTAGCGGTGCGAACACCGGGGAGCTGTTTTTT.

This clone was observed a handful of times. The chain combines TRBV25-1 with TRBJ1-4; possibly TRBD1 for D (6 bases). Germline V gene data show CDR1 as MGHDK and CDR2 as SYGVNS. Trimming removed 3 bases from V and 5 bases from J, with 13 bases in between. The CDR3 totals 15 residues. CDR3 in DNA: TGTGCCAGCAGTGATGGGGGCAGGGCCAATGAAAAACTGTTTTTT. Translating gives CASSDGGRANEKLFF.

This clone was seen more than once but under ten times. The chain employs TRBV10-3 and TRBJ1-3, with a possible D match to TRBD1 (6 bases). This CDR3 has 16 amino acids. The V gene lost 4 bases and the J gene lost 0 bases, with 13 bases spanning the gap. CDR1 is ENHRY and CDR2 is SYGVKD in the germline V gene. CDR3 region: CAISGRGGFSGNTIYF. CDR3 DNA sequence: TGTGCCATCAGTGGTCGGGGGGGCTTCTCTGGAAACACCATATATTTT.